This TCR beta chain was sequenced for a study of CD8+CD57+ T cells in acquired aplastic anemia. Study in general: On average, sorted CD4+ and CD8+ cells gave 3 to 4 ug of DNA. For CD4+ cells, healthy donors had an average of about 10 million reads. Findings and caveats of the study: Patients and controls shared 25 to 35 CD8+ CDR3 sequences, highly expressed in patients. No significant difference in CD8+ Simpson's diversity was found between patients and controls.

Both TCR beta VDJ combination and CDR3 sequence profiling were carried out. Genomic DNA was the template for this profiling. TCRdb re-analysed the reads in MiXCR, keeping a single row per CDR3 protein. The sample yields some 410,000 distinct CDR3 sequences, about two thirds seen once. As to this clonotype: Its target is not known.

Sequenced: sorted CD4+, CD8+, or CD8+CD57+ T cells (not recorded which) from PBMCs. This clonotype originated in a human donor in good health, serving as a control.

Written as DNA, the CDR3 is TGCAGTGCCCCCCCACAGGGCCTGACCTACAATGAGCAGTTCTTC. Amino acids: CSAPPQGLTYNEQFF. The chain combines TRBV20-1 with TRBJ2-1; D possibly corresponds to TRBD1 (6 bases). The CDR3 has 15 residues. Per germline, CDR1 DFQATT and CDR2 SNEGSKA (reference sequence). Between the trimmed V and J ends, which lost 6 bases and 2 bases, there was a span of 17 bases.